This T cell receptor (beta chain) originates from a study of blood T cell repertoires in COVID-19. Study context: Researchers got acute and convalescent COVID-19 samples from the United States, Italy and Spain. T cells, B-cell-depleted T cells, or PBMCs supplied cDNA or gDNA.

In the authors' workflow: Nucleated cell counts were estimated from reference gene primer amplification. The assay was immunoSEQ multiplex PCR, and TCRdb's table has in-frame clones only and misses some. The V and J calls and clone size are taken from that table; D and trimming were inferred from the DNA. Of some 130,000 clones listed, 75% to 90% are singletons. The ends were cut back, 4 bases at V and 4 bases at J, with 16 bases in the middle. Germline CDR1 GTSNPN, CDR2 SVGIG (reference sequence). This CDR3 spans 15 amino acids. It was during active infection that Seattle patients were enrolled and then longitudinally followed.

Sequencing used peripheral blood. V gene TRBV30 combines with J gene TRBJ1-4; maybe TRBD1 (6 bases). The sequence was collected from a man aged 55-75 years with COVID-19, enrolled during active disease. The CDR3 coding sequence is TGTGCCTGGATCCTAGGAGGACAGCGTAATGAAAAACTGTTTTTT. Protein: CAWILGGQRNEKLFF. The full variable domain, with the rest looked up from reference TRBV30 and TRBJ1-4, is SQTIHQWPATLVQPVGSPLSLECTVEGTSNPNLYWYRQAAGRGLQLLFYSVGIGQISSEVPQNLSASRPQDRQFILSSKKLLLSDSGFYLCAWILGGQRNEKLFFGSGTQLSVL.